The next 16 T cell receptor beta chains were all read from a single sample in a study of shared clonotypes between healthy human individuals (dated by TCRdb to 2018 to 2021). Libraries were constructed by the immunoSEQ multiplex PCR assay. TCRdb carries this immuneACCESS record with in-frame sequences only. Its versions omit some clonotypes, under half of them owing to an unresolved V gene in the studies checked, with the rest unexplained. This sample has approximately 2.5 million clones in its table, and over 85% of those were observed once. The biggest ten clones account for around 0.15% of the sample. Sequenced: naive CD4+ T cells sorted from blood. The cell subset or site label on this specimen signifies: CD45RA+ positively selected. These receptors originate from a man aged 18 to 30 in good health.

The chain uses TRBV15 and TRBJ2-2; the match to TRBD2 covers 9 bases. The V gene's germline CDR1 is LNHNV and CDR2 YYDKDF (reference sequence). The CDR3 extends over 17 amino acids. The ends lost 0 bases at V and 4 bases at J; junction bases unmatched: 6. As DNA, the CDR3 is TGTGCCACCAGCAGAGATCTAGCGGGGCAATCCACCGGGGAGCTGTTTTTT. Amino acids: CATSRDLAGQSTGELFF.

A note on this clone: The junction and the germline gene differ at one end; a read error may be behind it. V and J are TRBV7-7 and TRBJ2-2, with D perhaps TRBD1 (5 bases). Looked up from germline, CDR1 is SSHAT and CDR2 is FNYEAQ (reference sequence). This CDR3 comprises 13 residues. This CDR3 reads CASSLAGQGELFF. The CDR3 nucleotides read TGTGCTAGCAGCTTAGCAGGGCAGGGGGAGCTGTTTTTT.

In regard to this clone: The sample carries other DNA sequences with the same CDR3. Here the CDR3 reads CASSLEGLAGVEQYF. The CDR3 DNA reads as TGTGCCAGCAGCTTAGAAGGGCTAGCGGGAGTTGAGCAGTACTTC. The genes are TRBV7-9 and TRBJ2-7; 10 bases line up with TRBD2. The CDR3 spans 15 residues. Per germline, CDR1 SEHNR and CDR2 FQNEAQ (reference sequence). V gave up 1 base and J gave up 7 bases; unmatched junction bases: 7.

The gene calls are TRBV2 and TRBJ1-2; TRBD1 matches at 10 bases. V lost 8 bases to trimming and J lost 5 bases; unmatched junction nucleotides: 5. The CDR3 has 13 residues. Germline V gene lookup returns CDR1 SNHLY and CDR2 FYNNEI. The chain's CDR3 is CASAGTGVYGYTF. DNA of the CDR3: TGTGCCAGCGCCGGGACAGGGGTTTATGGCTACACCTTC.

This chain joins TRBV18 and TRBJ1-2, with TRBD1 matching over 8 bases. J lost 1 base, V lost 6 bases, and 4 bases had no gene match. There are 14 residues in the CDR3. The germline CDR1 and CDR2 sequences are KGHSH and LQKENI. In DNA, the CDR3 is TGTGCCAGCTCGGAGGGACAGGATAACTATGGCTACACCTTC. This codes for CASSEGQDNYGYTF.

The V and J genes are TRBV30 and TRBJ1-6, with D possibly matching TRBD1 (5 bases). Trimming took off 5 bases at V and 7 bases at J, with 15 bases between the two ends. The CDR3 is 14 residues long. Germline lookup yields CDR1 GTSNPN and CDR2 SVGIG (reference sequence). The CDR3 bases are TGTGCCTGGCAGCCGGGACCGACCAATTCACCCCTCCACTTT. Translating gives CAWQPGPTNSPLHF.

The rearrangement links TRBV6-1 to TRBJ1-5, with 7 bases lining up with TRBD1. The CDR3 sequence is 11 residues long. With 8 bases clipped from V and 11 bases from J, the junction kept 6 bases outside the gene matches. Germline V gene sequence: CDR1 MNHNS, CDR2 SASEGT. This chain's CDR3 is CASLEGGTQHF. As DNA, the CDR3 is TGTGCCAGCCTGGAAGGGGGCACCCAGCATTTT.

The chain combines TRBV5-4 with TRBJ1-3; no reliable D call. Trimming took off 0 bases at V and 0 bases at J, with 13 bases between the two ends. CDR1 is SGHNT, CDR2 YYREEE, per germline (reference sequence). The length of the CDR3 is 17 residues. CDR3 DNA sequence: TGTGCCAGCAGCTTGGATGACCGCCTGAGCTCTGGAAACACCATATATTTT. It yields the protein CASSLDDRLSSGNTIYF. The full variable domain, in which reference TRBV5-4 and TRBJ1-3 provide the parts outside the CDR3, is ETGVTQSPTHLIKTRGQQVTLRCSSQSGHNTVSWYQQALGQGPQFIFQYYREEENGRGNFPPRFSGLQFPNYSSELNVNALELDDSALYLCASSLDDRLSSGNTIYFGEGSWLTVV.

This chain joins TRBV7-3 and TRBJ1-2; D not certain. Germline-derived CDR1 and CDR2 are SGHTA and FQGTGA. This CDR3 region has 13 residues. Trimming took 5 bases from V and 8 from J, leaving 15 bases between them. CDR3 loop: CASSPYRDEGYTF. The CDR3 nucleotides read TGTGCCAGCAGCCCGTACCGAGACGAGGGCTACACCTTC.

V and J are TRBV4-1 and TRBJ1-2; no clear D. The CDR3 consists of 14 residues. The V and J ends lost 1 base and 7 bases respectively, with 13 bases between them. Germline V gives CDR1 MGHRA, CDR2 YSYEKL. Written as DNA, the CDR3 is TGCGCCAGCAGCCAAGTTTCAGGAGAGAGTGGCTACACCTTC. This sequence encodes CASSQVSGESGYTF.

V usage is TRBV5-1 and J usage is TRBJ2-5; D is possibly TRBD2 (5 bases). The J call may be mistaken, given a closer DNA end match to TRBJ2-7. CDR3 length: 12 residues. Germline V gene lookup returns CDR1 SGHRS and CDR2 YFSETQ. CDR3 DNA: TGCGCCAGCAGCCCGGGGACCTACGAGCAGTACTTC. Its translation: CASSPGTYEQYF.

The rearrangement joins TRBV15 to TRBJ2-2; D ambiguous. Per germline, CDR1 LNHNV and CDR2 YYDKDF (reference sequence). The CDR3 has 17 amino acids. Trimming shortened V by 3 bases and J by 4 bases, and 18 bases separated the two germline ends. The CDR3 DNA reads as TGTGCCACCAGCAGCCTTAGTAGCCCTTTATCCACCGGGGAGCTGTTTTTT. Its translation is CATSSLSSPLSTGELFF.

The CDR3 nucleotides read TGTGCCAGCAGCCCAGACAGGTCCCACGTCCTGACTTTC. It is translated as CASSPDRSHVLTF. The chain couples TRBV7-2 to TRBJ2-6; TRBD1 is a possible D gene (6 bases). The CDR3 extends over 13 amino acids. The germline CDR1 and CDR2 sequences are SGHTA and FQGNSA. V lost 5 bases and J lost 11, with 13 bases in between.

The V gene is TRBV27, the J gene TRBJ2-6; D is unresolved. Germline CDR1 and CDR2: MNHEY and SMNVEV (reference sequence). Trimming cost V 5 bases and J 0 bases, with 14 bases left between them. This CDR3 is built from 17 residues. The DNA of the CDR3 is TGTGCCAGCAGTCCCCGGGCCGCGAGCTCTGGGGCCAACGTCCTGACTTTC. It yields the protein CASSPRAASSGANVLTF.

The CDR3 DNA reads as TGTGCCAGCAGTGAACCCGGACAGGCTTACTACGAGCAGTACTTC. Translated: CASSEPGQAYYEQYF. This chain links TRBV6-1 with TRBJ2-7; the match to TRBD1 covers 7 bases. With 2 bases clipped from V and 3 bases from J, the junction kept 7 bases outside the gene matches. Germline CDR1 MNHNS, CDR2 SASEGT. This CDR3 contains 15 residues.

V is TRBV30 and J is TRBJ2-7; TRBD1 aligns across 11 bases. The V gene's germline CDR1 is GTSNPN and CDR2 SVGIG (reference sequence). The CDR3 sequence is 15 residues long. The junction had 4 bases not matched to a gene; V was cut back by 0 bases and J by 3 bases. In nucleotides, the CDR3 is TGTGCCTGGAGTGTACCCGGGACAGGGGGCTACGAGCAGTACTTC. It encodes CAWSVPGTGGYEQYF.